The present T cell receptor (beta chain) was sequenced within a study of early T cells in non-severe SARS-CoV-2 infection. Study details: Sequencing of unsorted whole blood was done on bulk RNA, leaving chains unpaired.

This clonotype has a count of ten or more. Unique molecular identifiers were added to individual cDNA molecules. TCRdb reprocessed the 5' RACE reads via MiXCR and lists one record per CDR3 protein. Among about 52,000 distinct CDR3 sequences listed, over 7% were seen once. Germline values: CDR1 MNHEY, CDR2 SVGEGT. Trimming took 7 bases from V and 9 from J; bases not matched to a gene: 7. The CDR3 is 13 amino acids. The specimen sequenced was whole blood. The chain joins TRBV6-2 or TRBV6-3 to TRBJ2-1, with TRBD1 identical over 9 bases. This TCR was sampled from an adult who was a healthcare worker with PCR-confirmed SARS-CoV-2 infection or an uninfected control (not recorded which). The DNA of the CDR3 is TGTGCCAGCATGGGACAGGGAGCTACTGAGCAGTTCTTC. It codes for CASMGQGATEQFF.